This is a list of T cell receptor beta chains from one sample in a study of T cell responses to AZD1222 COVID-19 vaccine. Repertoires were generated with immunoSEQ multiplex PCR, while TCRdb's copy carries only in-frame clones and drops some. The table shows approximately 150,000 clones, with approximately 90% occurring only once. The sample consisted of peripheral blood, taken on day 0 of AZD1222 vaccination. The receptors derive from an adult in good health. Both conserved end residues are part of each CDR3. The order of the fields is J gene, clone size, D gene, V gene, CDR3 DNA, CDR3 protein. A D gene is named only where the DNA matches it firmly. Some rows have no size entry. The others give once, few or many, or a class for an expanded clone.

j_gene: TRBJ2-1; abundance: -; d_gene: TRBD2; v_gene: TRBV28; CDR3nt: TGTGCCACCATTTCCTTAGCGGGAGCTAATGCCTACAATGAGCAGTTCTTC; CDR3aa: CATISLAGANAYNEQFF
j_gene: TRBJ2-7; abundance: -; d_gene: -; v_gene: TRBV11-2; CDR3nt: TGTGCCAGCAGCTTAGTGGGACCAACCTACGAGCAGTACTTC; CDR3aa: CASSLVGPTYEQYF
j_gene: TRBJ2-3; abundance: -; d_gene: TRBD2; v_gene: TRBV5-4; CDR3nt: TGTGCCAGCAGCTTGGGTGTTCGGCTAGCGGGGGTCACAGATACGCAGTATTTT; CDR3aa: CASSLGVRLAGVTDTQYF
j_gene: TRBJ1-4; abundance: once; d_gene: -; v_gene: TRBV18; CDR3nt: TGTGCCAGCTCATTCGTGGTACGGGAAAAACTGTTTTTT; CDR3aa: CASSFVVREKLFF
j_gene: TRBJ2-2; abundance: -; d_gene: -; v_gene: TRBV7-9; CDR3nt: TGTGCCAGCAGCTTAGGGGGGACAAATACGAACACCGGGGAGCTGTTTTTT; CDR3aa: CASSLGGTNTNTGELFF
j_gene: TRBJ1-3; abundance: -; d_gene: -; v_gene: TRBV18; CDR3nt: TGTGCCAGCTCACCTACCGCGGAGGGAAACACCATATATTTT; CDR3aa: CASSPTAEGNTIYF
j_gene: TRBJ1-1; abundance: -; d_gene: -; v_gene: TRBV14; CDR3nt: TGTGCCAGCAGCCATTGGGACACACTGTACACTGAAGCTTTCTTT; CDR3aa: CASSHWDTLYTEAFF
j_gene: TRBJ1-4; abundance: -; d_gene: TRBD1; v_gene: TRBV28; CDR3nt: TGTGCCAGCAGGACAGGGGGACCTAATGAAAAACTGTTTTTT; CDR3aa: CASRTGGPNEKLFF
j_gene: TRBJ1-4; abundance: -; d_gene: -; v_gene: TRBV11-2; CDR3nt: TGTGCCAGCAGTTTGGACACCGGTAATGAAAAACTGTTTTTT; CDR3aa: CASSLDTGNEKLFF
j_gene: TRBJ1-5; abundance: -; d_gene: TRBD1; v_gene: TRBV20-1; CDR3nt: TGCAGTGCTAATGAGGGGGCAGACCCTCAGCCCCAGCATTTT; CDR3aa: CSANEGADPQPQHF
j_gene: TRBJ2-3; abundance: -; d_gene: -; v_gene: TRBV6-4; CDR3nt: TGTGCCAGCAGTGGACAGGTTGGTGCAGATACGCAGTATTTT; CDR3aa: CASSGQVGADTQYF
j_gene: TRBJ2-3; abundance: -; d_gene: -; v_gene: TRBV7-2; CDR3nt: TGTGCCAGCAGCCCCCCAACTGGCTCTAGCACAGATACGCAGTATTTT; CDR3aa: CASSPPTGSSTDTQYF
j_gene: TRBJ2-7; abundance: -; d_gene: TRBD2; v_gene: TRBV6-2/TRBV6-3; CDR3nt: TGTGCCAGCAGTTACTCTTCAGCGGGAGGGCCCCACGAGCAGTACTTC; CDR3aa: CASSYSSAGGPHEQYF
j_gene: TRBJ1-2; abundance: -; d_gene: TRBD1; v_gene: TRBV5-1; CDR3nt: TGCGCCAGCAGCTTGACAGGGGGCTCCTATGGCTACACCTTC; CDR3aa: CASSLTGGSYGYTF
j_gene: TRBJ1-2; abundance: few; d_gene: -; v_gene: TRBV3-1/TRBV3-2; CDR3nt: TGTGCCAGCAGCGGTAACTATGGCTACACCTTC; CDR3aa: CASSGNYGYTF
j_gene: TRBJ1-4; abundance: -; d_gene: TRBD1; v_gene: TRBV4-1; CDR3nt: TGCGCCAGCAGCCCGAAACAGGGGTCGGGGGAAAAACTGTTTTTT; CDR3aa: CASSPKQGSGEKLFF
j_gene: TRBJ2-7; abundance: -; d_gene: -; v_gene: TRBV7-2; CDR3nt: TGTGCCAGCAGCTTAGAGGGGAGGGGGGACTACGAGCAGTACTTC; CDR3aa: CASSLEGRGDYEQYF
j_gene: TRBJ2-7; abundance: -; d_gene: -; v_gene: TRBV6-2/TRBV6-3; CDR3nt: TGTGCCAGCAGTTATCGGGGAACTCCAAGTTACGAGCAGTACTTC; CDR3aa: CASSYRGTPSYEQYF
j_gene: TRBJ1-2; abundance: -; d_gene: -; v_gene: TRBV4-3; CDR3nt: TGCGCCAGCAGCCAAATAAAAGGGCCTTATGGCTACACCTTC; CDR3aa: CASSQIKGPYGYTF
j_gene: TRBJ1-2; abundance: -; d_gene: -; v_gene: TRBV20-1; CDR3nt: TGCAGTGCTAGTCCGGCGCAGGGTTCGGGAGACTATGGCTACACCTTC; CDR3aa: CSASPAQGSGDYGYTF
j_gene: TRBJ1-3; abundance: -; d_gene: -; v_gene: TRBV30; CDR3nt: TGTGCCTGGAGATCCCGGGCCCCTAAAGTGGACACCATATATTTT; CDR3aa: CAWRSRAPKVDTIYF
j_gene: TRBJ1-4; abundance: -; d_gene: -; v_gene: TRBV11-2; CDR3nt: TGTGCCAGCAGCCCGGGGCCTGATGAAAAACTGTTTTTT; CDR3aa: CASSPGPDEKLFF
j_gene: TRBJ2-1; abundance: once; d_gene: -; v_gene: TRBV28; CDR3nt: TGTGCCAGCAGGATTTACAATGAGCAGTTCTTC; CDR3aa: CASRIYNEQFF
j_gene: TRBJ2-6; abundance: -; d_gene: TRBD2; v_gene: TRBV4-1; CDR3nt: TGCGCCAGCAGCCATATTATCGGGACTAGCGGGAGCCGCCGCTCTGGGGCCAACGTCCTGACTTTC; CDR3aa: CASSHIIGTSGSRRSGANVLTF
j_gene: TRBJ2-5; abundance: -; d_gene: -; v_gene: TRBV5-1; CDR3nt: TGCGCCAGCAGCACCCGACACCTCCAAGAGACCCAGTACTTC; CDR3aa: CASSTRHLQETQYF
j_gene: TRBJ1-2; abundance: -; d_gene: -; v_gene: TRBV6-2/TRBV6-3; CDR3nt: TGTGCCAGCAGTTTCAGGATGTCAGGGGCAGGCTACACCTTC; CDR3aa: CASSFRMSGAGYTF
j_gene: TRBJ2-5; abundance: -; d_gene: -; v_gene: TRBV19; CDR3nt: TGTGCCAGTGGAAGGGCAGGGTTTAAAGAGACCCAGTACTTC; CDR3aa: CASGRAGFKETQYF
j_gene: TRBJ1-5; abundance: -; d_gene: TRBD1; v_gene: TRBV15; CDR3nt: TGTGCCACCAGCAGAGGCGGGACAGGGGGCGTTCAGCCCCAGCATTTT; CDR3aa: CATSRGGTGGVQPQHF
j_gene: TRBJ1-4; abundance: -; d_gene: -; v_gene: TRBV19; CDR3nt: TGTGCCAGTAGTCCTCGCCTCCGGGCCAATGAAAAACTGTTTTTT; CDR3aa: CASSPRLRANEKLFF
j_gene: TRBJ2-3; abundance: -; d_gene: -; v_gene: TRBV7-9; CDR3nt: TGTGCCAGCAGCTTAGTGCGTGGTTTTGTCACAGATACGCAGTATTTT; CDR3aa: CASSLVRGFVTDTQYF
j_gene: TRBJ1-2; abundance: -; d_gene: -; v_gene: TRBV27; CDR3nt: TGTGCCAGCAGTTTTGGAGGCTATGGCTACACCTTC; CDR3aa: CASSFGGYGYTF
j_gene: TRBJ2-1; abundance: -; d_gene: TRBD2; v_gene: TRBV27; CDR3nt: TGTGCCAGCAAACTAGCGGGACTTAGGTACAATGAGCAGTTCTTC; CDR3aa: CASKLAGLRYNEQFF
j_gene: TRBJ1-2; abundance: once; d_gene: TRBD1; v_gene: TRBV29-1; CDR3nt: TGCAGCGTTGTGGGAACGACAGGGAAGGGCTACACCTTC; CDR3aa: CSVVGTTGKGYTF
j_gene: TRBJ1-2; abundance: -; d_gene: -; v_gene: TRBV7-9; CDR3nt: TGTGCCCCGCGGGCAGTAGCTAACTATGGCTACACCTTC; CDR3aa: CAPRAVANYGYTF
j_gene: TRBJ1-1; abundance: -; d_gene: TRBD1; v_gene: TRBV18; CDR3nt: TGTGCCAGCTCACCAAACAGGGGGATGAACACTGAAGCTTTCTTT; CDR3aa: CASSPNRGMNTEAFF
j_gene: TRBJ1-2; abundance: once; d_gene: TRBD1; v_gene: TRBV27; CDR3nt: TGTGCCAGCAGACAAACAGGGGTCTCAAACTATGGCTACACCTTC; CDR3aa: CASRQTGVSNYGYTF
j_gene: TRBJ1-1; abundance: -; d_gene: TRBD1; v_gene: TRBV9; CDR3nt: TGTGCCAGCAGCGTATCGGGACAGAGGAACACTGAAGCTTTCTTT; CDR3aa: CASSVSGQRNTEAFF
j_gene: TRBJ2-3; abundance: few; d_gene: -; v_gene: TRBV4-3; CDR3nt: TGCGCCAGCAGCCCCCTTGGGGTCACAGATACGCAGTATTTT; CDR3aa: CASSPLGVTDTQYF
j_gene: TRBJ1-2; abundance: -; d_gene: -; v_gene: TRBV9; CDR3nt: TGTGCCAGCAGTGCCGGGGCAGGGTTAATAAGGGGGTATGGCTACACCTTC; CDR3aa: CASSAGAGLIRGYGYTF
j_gene: TRBJ1-1; abundance: -; d_gene: -; v_gene: TRBV6-4; CDR3nt: TGTGCCAGCAGTGAGGGGGGCCAGGACACTGAAGCTTTCTTT; CDR3aa: CASSEGGQDTEAFF
j_gene: TRBJ2-7; abundance: -; d_gene: TRBD1; v_gene: TRBV27; CDR3nt: TGTGCCAGCAGTTTCGGGACAGGGAAGTACGAGCAGTACTTC; CDR3aa: CASSFGTGKYEQYF
j_gene: TRBJ1-5; abundance: -; d_gene: -; v_gene: TRBV7-2; CDR3nt: TGTGCCAGCAGTTTTACAGGGAGCAGCAATCAGCCCCAGCATTTT; CDR3aa: CASSFTGSSNQPQHF
j_gene: TRBJ2-1; abundance: -; d_gene: TRBD2; v_gene: TRBV9; CDR3nt: TGTGCCAGCAGCGTAGCCCCACTGAGCGGGAGGGAACACAATGAGCAGTTCTTC; CDR3aa: CASSVAPLSGREHNEQFF
j_gene: TRBJ1-3; abundance: -; d_gene: -; v_gene: TRBV7-9; CDR3nt: TGTGCCAGCAGCCCCACGGGATATGGAAACACCATATATTTT; CDR3aa: CASSPTGYGNTIYF
j_gene: TRBJ1-2; abundance: -; d_gene: -; v_gene: TRBV11-2; CDR3nt: TGTGCCAGCAGCTTAGTAGACAGAAACTATGGCTACACCTTC; CDR3aa: CASSLVDRNYGYTF
j_gene: TRBJ1-2; abundance: -; d_gene: -; v_gene: TRBV6-1; CDR3nt: TGTGCCAGCAGTGAAGGTTTTGTGGGAGGCTACACCTTC; CDR3aa: CASSEGFVGGYTF
j_gene: TRBJ1-1; abundance: -; d_gene: -; v_gene: TRBV19; CDR3nt: TGTGCCAGTAGTAGGTCAGGGTCATTGGGGGCTGAAGCTTTCTTT; CDR3aa: CASSRSGSLGAEAFF
j_gene: TRBJ2-3; abundance: -; d_gene: -; v_gene: TRBV28; CDR3nt: TGTGCCAGCAGTTTAGAGGATACGCAGTATTTT; CDR3aa: CASSLEDTQYF
j_gene: TRBJ1-1; abundance: -; d_gene: -; v_gene: TRBV11-3; CDR3nt: TGTGCCAGCAGCTACGGGGGAACTGAAGCTTTCTTT; CDR3aa: CASSYGGTEAFF
j_gene: TRBJ2-5; abundance: -; d_gene: -; v_gene: TRBV20-1; CDR3nt: TGCAGTGGGGACCTCCACCACGGGAAGTACTTC; CDR3aa: CSGDLHHGKYF
j_gene: TRBJ2-4; abundance: -; d_gene: -; v_gene: TRBV5-4; CDR3nt: TGTGCCAGCAGCTTGAATGCCGGAAAAAACATTCAGTACTTC; CDR3aa: CASSLNAGKNIQYF
j_gene: TRBJ2-7; abundance: -; d_gene: -; v_gene: TRBV4-2; CDR3nt: TGTGCCAGCAGCCAAGATGATTTTGGGCTGGCAGTCTCCTACGAGCAGTACTTC; CDR3aa: CASSQDDFGLAVSYEQYF
j_gene: TRBJ2-3; abundance: once; d_gene: TRBD2; v_gene: TRBV5-4; CDR3nt: TGTGCCAGCAGCTCTGGGACTAGCGGGACCCACACAGATACGCAGTATTTT; CDR3aa: CASSSGTSGTHTDTQYF
j_gene: TRBJ1-1; abundance: -; d_gene: -; v_gene: TRBV5-4; CDR3nt: TGTGCCAGTACCTCTTGGGGGAGAACTGAAGCTTTCTTT; CDR3aa: CASTSWGRTEAFF
j_gene: TRBJ1-6; abundance: -; d_gene: -; v_gene: TRBV7-2; CDR3nt: TGTGCCAGCAGCCGGGGGGCGGGGGCAAATTCACCCCTCCACTTT; CDR3aa: CASSRGAGANSPLHF
j_gene: TRBJ2-3; abundance: -; d_gene: -; v_gene: TRBV12-2; CDR3nt: TGTGCAAGTCGCTTAGTAACTAGCGGGAGGCCGAGGGCAGATACGCAGTATTTT; CDR3aa: CASRLVTSGRPRADTQYF
j_gene: TRBJ2-2; abundance: -; d_gene: -; v_gene: TRBV12-3/TRBV12-4; CDR3nt: TGTGCCAGCCGAGAATACGGTGTGCGGGAGCTGTTTTTT; CDR3aa: CASREYGVRELFF
j_gene: TRBJ2-5; abundance: -; d_gene: TRBD2; v_gene: TRBV5-4; CDR3nt: TGTGCCAGCAGCTCGGGGGGGCAAGAGACCCAGTACTTC; CDR3aa: CASSSGGQETQYF
j_gene: TRBJ1-3; abundance: -; d_gene: -; v_gene: TRBV10-1; CDR3nt: TGCGCCAGCATCAACACGGGGACCTCTGGAAACACCATATATTTT; CDR3aa: CASINTGTSGNTIYF
j_gene: TRBJ1-2; abundance: once; d_gene: TRBD1; v_gene: TRBV5-4; CDR3nt: TGTGCCAGCAGCTTGCCCCGGACAGGGCAGGGTGGCTACACCTTC; CDR3aa: CASSLPRTGQGGYTF